This is a list of T cell receptor beta chains from one sample in a study of OX40 agonist ivuxolimab in advanced cancers. Repertoires were generated with immunoSEQ multiplex PCR, while TCRdb's copy carries only in-frame clones and drops some. The table has more than 85,000 clones, around 83% seen once. The material sequenced was CD4+ or CD8+ T cells sorted from blood, taken in a trial of the OX40 agonist ivuxolimab. These receptors came from an adult with an advanced solid tumor such as melanoma, head and neck, liver or kidney cancer. CDR3s include the opening cysteine and the closing phenylalanine or tryptophan. The order of the fields is V gene, clone size, D gene, CDR3 length, J gene, CDR3 protein, CDR3 DNA. The D gene is left open where the match is weak. Clone size is shown for a subset of rows, as once, few, many or a class of expanded clone.

v_gene: TRBV10-3
abundance: NA
d_gene: TRBD1
len: 14
j_gene: TRBJ2-7
CDR3aa: CAIAQTGDAYEQYF
CDR3nt: TGTGCCATCGCTCAGACAGGGGATGCCTACGAGCAGTACTTC

v_gene: TRBV19
abundance: NA
d_gene: TRBD1
len: 15
j_gene: TRBJ1-5
CDR3aa: CASSTRTGGTQPQHF
CDR3nt: TGTGCCAGTAGTACGAGGACAGGGGGCACACAGCCCCAGCATTTT

v_gene: TRBV19
abundance: NA
d_gene: NA
len: 13
j_gene: TRBJ1-1
CDR3aa: CASSIRPYTEAFF
CDR3nt: TGTGCCAGTAGTATTAGGCCATACACTGAAGCTTTCTTT

v_gene: TRBV7-3
abundance: once
d_gene: TRBD2
len: 17
j_gene: TRBJ2-1
CDR3aa: CASSLRPSGSSYNEQFF
CDR3nt: TGTGCCAGCAGCTTACGTCCTAGCGGGAGCTCCTACAATGAGCAGTTCTTC

v_gene: TRBV6-1
abundance: NA
d_gene: TRBD2
len: 14
j_gene: TRBJ2-7
CDR3aa: CASRVGLAGGEQYF
CDR3nt: TGTGCCAGCAGGGTCGGACTAGCGGGGGGCGAGCAGTACTTC

v_gene: TRBV7-9
abundance: NA
d_gene: NA
len: 11
j_gene: TRBJ2-3
CDR3aa: CASSSSDTQYF
CDR3nt: TGTGCCAGCAGCTCGTCGGATACGCAGTATTTT

v_gene: TRBV5-4
abundance: NA
d_gene: NA
len: 15
j_gene: TRBJ1-4
CDR3aa: CASSFTPGPNEKLFF
CDR3nt: TGTGCCAGCAGCTTCACACCGGGACCGAATGAAAAACTGTTTTTT

v_gene: TRBV11-2
abundance: few
d_gene: NA
len: 15
j_gene: TRBJ2-3
CDR3aa: CASSFPGPYTDTQYF
CDR3nt: TGTGCCAGCAGCTTTCCAGGGCCCTACACAGATACGCAGTATTTT

v_gene: TRBV27
abundance: few
d_gene: TRBD2
len: 16
j_gene: TRBJ2-2
CDR3aa: CASNPWGASGGGELFF
CDR3nt: TGTGCCAGCAACCCTTGGGGGGCTAGCGGGGGAGGGGAGCTGTTTTTT

v_gene: TRBV5-1
abundance: NA
d_gene: NA
len: 15
j_gene: TRBJ1-3
CDR3aa: CASSFGKSSGNTIYF
CDR3nt: TGCGCCAGCAGCTTCGGGAAGAGCTCTGGAAACACCATATATTTT

v_gene: TRBV5-5
abundance: NA
d_gene: NA
len: 11
j_gene: TRBJ2-5
CDR3aa: CASSLRETQYF
CDR3nt: TGTGCCAGCAGCCTCAGGGAGACCCAGTACTTC

v_gene: TRBV7-8
abundance: NA
d_gene: NA
len: 12
j_gene: TRBJ1-5
CDR3aa: CASSTERWPQHF
CDR3nt: TGTGCCAGCAGCACGGAGAGGTGGCCCCAGCATTTT

v_gene: TRBV7-2
abundance: NA
d_gene: NA
len: 15
j_gene: TRBJ1-1
CDR3aa: CASSFQTGLSTEAFF
CDR3nt: TGTGCCAGCAGCTTTCAGACAGGTCTAAGCACTGAAGCTTTCTTT

v_gene: TRBV6-5
abundance: NA
d_gene: NA
len: 13
j_gene: TRBJ1-2
CDR3aa: CASRKGTNYGYTF
CDR3nt: TGTGCCAGCAGAAAAGGGACAAACTATGGCTACACCTTC

v_gene: TRBV27
abundance: few
d_gene: TRBD1
len: 12
j_gene: TRBJ1-5
CDR3aa: CASSGGDQPQHF
CDR3nt: TGTGCCAGCTCAGGGGGCGACCAGCCCCAGCATTTT

v_gene: TRBV7-7
abundance: NA
d_gene: TRBD2
len: 14
j_gene: TRBJ2-1
CDR3aa: CAILAGDNYNEQFF
CDR3nt: TGTGCCATATTAGCGGGAGATAACTACAATGAGCAGTTCTTC

v_gene: TRBV19
abundance: NA
d_gene: NA
len: 16
j_gene: TRBJ1-5
CDR3aa: CASSIRGQGLGQPQHF
CDR3nt: TGTGCCAGTAGTATCAGAGGGCAGGGTCTCGGTCAGCCCCAGCATTTT

v_gene: TRBV18
abundance: NA
d_gene: NA
len: 13
j_gene: TRBJ1-1
CDR3aa: CASSPGTNTEAFF
CDR3nt: TGTGCCAGCTCACCAGGGACGAACACTGAAGCTTTCTTT

v_gene: TRBV5-1
abundance: NA
d_gene: TRBD1
len: 16
j_gene: TRBJ2-5
CDR3aa: CASSLHGQATQETQYF
CDR3nt: TGCGCCAGCAGCTTGCACGGACAGGCAACGCAAGAGACCCAGTACTTC

v_gene: TRBV10-3
abundance: NA
d_gene: NA
len: 15
j_gene: TRBJ1-5
CDR3aa: CAISGTQNSNQPQHF
CDR3nt: TGTGCCATCAGTGGGACTCAGAATAGCAATCAGCCCCAGCATTTT

v_gene: TRBV27
abundance: NA
d_gene: NA
len: 14
j_gene: TRBJ1-4
CDR3aa: CASSLQGRDEKLFF
CDR3nt: TGTGCCAGCAGTTTACAGGGGAGGGATGAAAAACTGTTTTTT

v_gene: TRBV28
abundance: NA
d_gene: TRBD1
len: 14
j_gene: TRBJ2-7
CDR3aa: CATWSGTGSYEQYF
CDR3nt: TGTGCCACCTGGTCCGGGACAGGTTCCTACGAGCAGTACTTC

v_gene: TRBV15
abundance: NA
d_gene: NA
len: 14
j_gene: TRBJ2-7
CDR3aa: CATSPRGLRYEQYF
CDR3nt: TGTGCCACCAGCCCAAGGGGGTTGAGGTACGAGCAGTACTTC

v_gene: TRBV19
abundance: few
d_gene: NA
len: 14
j_gene: TRBJ2-3
CDR3aa: CASSPLFQPDTQYF
CDR3nt: TGTGCCAGTAGTCCCTTATTCCAGCCAGATACGCAGTATTTT

v_gene: TRBV6-1
abundance: NA
d_gene: TRBD2
len: 13
j_gene: TRBJ2-7
CDR3aa: CASSASGTYEQYF
CDR3nt: TGTGCCAGCAGTGCTAGCGGCACCTACGAGCAGTACTTC

v_gene: TRBV27
abundance: few
d_gene: NA
len: 15
j_gene: TRBJ2-5
CDR3aa: CASSSVGPGVETQYF
CDR3nt: TGTGCCAGCAGTTCCGTGGGCCCGGGGGTAGAGACCCAGTACTTC

v_gene: TRBV29-1
abundance: NA
d_gene: TRBD1
len: 15
j_gene: TRBJ1-3
CDR3aa: CSVGPPGGSGNTIYF
CDR3nt: TGCAGCGTAGGGCCCCCAGGGGGATCTGGAAACACCATATATTTT

v_gene: TRBV5-1
abundance: NA
d_gene: NA
len: 13
j_gene: TRBJ2-3
CDR3aa: CASKGTVTDTQYF
CDR3nt: TGCGCCAGCAAAGGGACGGTCACAGATACGCAGTATTTT

v_gene: TRBV7-2
abundance: NA
d_gene: NA
len: 14
j_gene: TRBJ1-1
CDR3aa: CASSLAGPGVKAFF
CDR3nt: TGTGCCAGCAGCTTAGCGGGACCGGGTGTGAAAGCTTTCTTT

v_gene: TRBV12-5
abundance: NA
d_gene: NA
len: 14
j_gene: TRBJ1-2
CDR3aa: CASGLDRVEGGYTF
CDR3nt: TGTGCTAGTGGTTTGGACAGGGTGGAGGGTGGCTACACCTTC

v_gene: TRBV11-2
abundance: NA
d_gene: TRBD2
len: 18
j_gene: TRBJ2-1
CDR3aa: CASSFGLAGGIFYNEQFF
CDR3nt: TGTGCCAGCAGCTTTGGACTAGCGGGGGGAATCTTTTACAATGAGCAGTTCTTC

v_gene: TRBV6-4
abundance: NA
d_gene: TRBD1
len: 18
j_gene: TRBJ2-2
CDR3aa: CASSQSAAGQGLFGELFF
CDR3nt: TGTGCCAGCAGTCAGTCAGCCGCGGGACAGGGATTATTCGGGGAGCTGTTTTTT

v_gene: TRBV7-9
abundance: few
d_gene: TRBD1
len: 13
j_gene: TRBJ2-7
CDR3aa: CASSLDRADEQYF
CDR3nt: TGTGCCAGCAGCTTGGACAGGGCAGACGAGCAGTACTTC

v_gene: TRBV5-1
abundance: NA
d_gene: NA
len: 15
j_gene: TRBJ2-1
CDR3aa: CASSLGTARTDEQFF
CDR3nt: TGCGCCAGCAGCTTGGGGACGGCCAGGACCGATGAGCAGTTCTTC

v_gene: TRBV7-2
abundance: NA
d_gene: TRBD1
len: 14
j_gene: TRBJ1-2
CDR3aa: CASSILQGVGGYTF
CDR3nt: TGTGCCAGCAGCATTCTACAGGGGGTAGGCGGCTACACCTTC

v_gene: TRBV2
abundance: NA
d_gene: NA
len: 15
j_gene: TRBJ1-3
CDR3aa: CASSPRGLSGNTIYF
CDR3nt: TGTGCCAGCAGTCCTAGGGGGTTGTCAGGAAACACCATATATTTT

v_gene: TRBV19
abundance: NA
d_gene: TRBD1
len: 14
j_gene: TRBJ1-1
CDR3aa: CASSAGGLNTEAFF
CDR3nt: TGTGCCAGTAGCGCAGGGGGCCTGAACACTGAAGCTTTCTTT

v_gene: TRBV18
abundance: NA
d_gene: NA
len: 14
j_gene: TRBJ2-1
CDR3aa: CASSPLRGNNEQFF
CDR3nt: TGTGCCAGCTCACCACTTAGGGGGAACAATGAGCAGTTCTTC

v_gene: TRBV6-1
abundance: NA
d_gene: NA
len: 13
j_gene: TRBJ1-4
CDR3aa: CASSEVSIEKLFF
CDR3nt: TGTGCCAGCAGTGAAGTATCGATCGAAAAACTGTTTTTT

v_gene: TRBV7-3
abundance: NA
d_gene: NA
len: 13
j_gene: TRBJ2-5
CDR3aa: CASSPATAETQYF
CDR3nt: TGTGCCAGCAGCCCAGCGACAGCAGAGACCCAGTACTTC